A selection of T cell receptor beta chains follows, all from one sample in a study of blood T cell repertoires in COVID-19. Only in-frame clones appear in the TCRdb table, and some are missing; sequencing was by immunoSEQ multiplex PCR. The sample comprises a few hundred thousand clones, around 80% of which are singletons, and 1% to 1.5% rests with the top ten. The sequenced sample consisted of peripheral blood. These receptors originate from a woman aged 50 to 60 with acute or convalescent COVID-19. The CDR3 runs from the conserved cysteine through the conserved F or W. The D gene is left open where the match is weak. Not every row has a clone size; where given, it reads once, few, many or a size class.

- TRBJ2-5 TRBV7-2 TRBD2 TGTGCCAGCAGCTCTGAGTCGGCGGGGGGCGTGGGGACCCAGTACTTC CASSSESAGGVGTQYF
- TRBJ1-4 TRBV7-9 - TGTGCCAGCAGCTCAGACAGGAGCTATGCAACTAATGAAAAACTGTTTTTT CASSSDRSYATNEKLFF
- TRBJ1-1 TRBV11-2 - TGTGCCAGCAGCTGGGGCGTCAGACTTGAAGCTTTCTTT CASSWGVRLEAFF
- TRBJ2-5 TRBV4-1 - TGCGCCAGCAGCCAGACATACGCGGGGACCCAGTACTTC CASSQTYAGTQYF
- TRBJ2-3 TRBV14 - TGTGCCAGCAGCCAAGATTCCGAACTTAGCACAGATACGCAGTATTTT CASSQDSELSTDTQYF
- TRBJ1-2 TRBV7-9 TRBD1 TGTGCCAGCAGCCTTGGGACAGCCCCCGTATATGGCTACACCTTC CASSLGTAPVYGYTF
- TRBJ2-2 TRBV7-2 TRBD2 TGTGCCAGCAGCTCCCACGTGGTAACTAGCGGAAACACCGGGGAGCTGTTTTTT CASSSHVVTSGNTGELFF
- TRBJ1-1 TRBV4-2 - TGTGCCAGCAGCCAAGACCGCGGGGGGATTGAAGCTTTCTTT CASSQDRGGIEAFF
- TRBJ1-4 TRBV3-1/TRBV3-2 TRBD1 TGTGCCAGCAGCCTCAGGGACAGACCGGGTGAAAAACTGTTTTTT CASSLRDRPGEKLFF
- TRBJ2-7 TRBV2 TRBD1 TGTGCCAGCAGTGAACAGGGGGCCGGCGAGCAGTACTTC CASSEQGAGEQYF
- TRBJ2-7 TRBV6-5 - TGTGCCAGAGAAAGAGAGGGAGGCGAGCAGTACTTC CAREREGGEQYF
once TRBJ1-1 TRBV19 - TGTGCCAGTAGTATAGGGTGGCGGAGAAAGAACACTGAAGCTTTCTTT CASSIGWRRKNTEAFF
- TRBJ1-5 TRBV19 TRBD1 TGTGCCAGTAGCCCCCAAGACAGGGGGTACAATCAGCCCCAGCATTTT CASSPQDRGYNQPQHF
- TRBJ2-6 TRBV9 - TGTGCCAGCAGCAGCGGCGGGTTCGCCCCTGGGGCCAACGTCCTGACTTTC CASSSGGFAPGANVLTF
- TRBJ2-5 TRBV20-1 - TGCAGTGCCAGGGCCCAGGAGACCCAGTACTTC CSARAQETQYF
- TRBJ2-1 TRBV2 - TGTGCCAGCAGTGAAGGGCAGGCGCCCTATGAGCAGTTCTTC CASSEGQAPYEQFF
- TRBJ1-4 TRBV5-1 - TGCGCCAGCAGCTTGGGGGGGCCGGCTAATGAAAAACTGTTTTTT CASSLGGPANEKLFF
- TRBJ2-1 TRBV5-1 TRBD2 TGCGCCAGCATGGGGACGGGGGGCTCCTACAATGAGCAGTTCTTC CASMGTGGSYNEQFF
- TRBJ1-2 TRBV27 - TGTGCCAGCAGTTTGGGGCAGGGAATGTATGGCTACACCTTC CASSLGQGMYGYTF
- TRBJ1-1 TRBV2 - TGTGCCAGCATGAGGGAGGTCATGAACACTGAAGCTTTCTTT CASMREVMNTEAFF
- TRBJ2-5 TRBV5-4 - TGTGCCAGCAGGCACAGAATACAAGAGACCCAGTACTTC CASRHRIQETQYF
- TRBJ2-3 TRBV11-3 TRBD2 TGTGCCAGCAGCTCTTATACGGGACTAGCGGGAGGGCCTGTCACAGATACGCAGTATTTT CASSSYTGLAGGPVTDTQYF